This is a list of T cell receptor beta chains from one sample in a study of blood T cell repertoires in COVID-19. Data came from immunoSEQ multiplex PCR; TCRdb stores just in-frame clones and leaves some out. The data contain 250,000 to 350,000 clones, roughly 90% of them singletons. The sequenced material came from PBMCs or T cells enriched from blood (not recorded which). Receptor source: a young woman with acute COVID-19. The CDR3 runs from the conserved cysteine through the conserved F or W. The D gene is left open where the match is weak. For some rows the clone size is stated as once, few or many, or as a class when expanded; others skip it.

D: -; size: -; J: TRBJ2-7; V: TRBV5-1; DNA: TGCGCCAGCAGCACACCCTACGAGCAGTACTTC; CDR3: CASSTPYEQYF
D: -; size: -; J: TRBJ1-5; V: TRBV10-3; DNA: TGTGCCTCCAGCGGGGGCGAAGAGCCCCAGCATTTT; CDR3: CASSGGEEPQHF
D: -; size: -; J: TRBJ1-2; V: TRBV2; DNA: TGTGCCAGCAGTGAAGGTGGAACGCCGACAGACAACTATGGCTACACCTTC; CDR3: CASSEGGTPTDNYGYTF
D: -; size: -; J: TRBJ1-2; V: TRBV14; DNA: TGTGCCAGCAGCCAAATCGTCAGCTATGGCTACACCTTC; CDR3: CASSQIVSYGYTF
D: -; size: once; J: TRBJ2-3; V: TRBV5-1; DNA: TGCGCCAGCAGCTTTGAGATTGCGGATACGCAGTATTTT; CDR3: CASSFEIADTQYF
D: -; size: once; J: TRBJ2-3; V: TRBV24-1; DNA: TGTGCCACCAGTGACCAACAGGGTAGCACAGATACGCAGTATTTT; CDR3: CATSDQQGSTDTQYF
D: TRBD1; size: -; J: TRBJ2-7; V: TRBV19; DNA: TGTGCCAGTAGTAAGGGCAGACAGGGCTCCTACGAGCAGTACTTC; CDR3: CASSKGRQGSYEQYF
D: -; size: once; J: TRBJ1-5; V: TRBV5-6; DNA: TGTGCCAGCAGCTTGGCACAGGGCTATCAGCCCCAGCATTTT; CDR3: CASSLAQGYQPQHF
D: -; size: -; J: TRBJ2-1; V: TRBV9; DNA: TGTGCCAGCAGCCGGGCGCAGGGCGGCAATGAGCAGTTCTTC; CDR3: CASSRAQGGNEQFF
D: TRBD2; size: -; J: TRBJ2-1; V: TRBV9; DNA: TGTGCCAGCAGCCCCGACGGGACTAGCGGCTACAATGAGCAGTTCTTC; CDR3: CASSPDGTSGYNEQFF
D: -; size: few; J: TRBJ1-2; V: TRBV10-3; DNA: TGTGCCATCAGTGAGTCGGCAGGCTATGGCTACACCTTC; CDR3: CAISESAGYGYTF
D: TRBD1; size: -; J: TRBJ1-5; V: TRBV30; DNA: TGTGCCTGGAGGGAAACAGGGGGGGGCAATCAGCCCCAGCATTTT; CDR3: CAWRETGGGNQPQHF
D: -; size: -; J: TRBJ1-2; V: TRBV15; DNA: TGTGCCACCAGGGGAGGTGGGGCTGGATATGGCTACACCTTC; CDR3: CATRGGGAGYGYTF
D: -; size: -; J: TRBJ1-2; V: TRBV13; DNA: TGTGCCAGCAGCCCATCGGGGGAAGGCTATGGCTACACCTTC; CDR3: CASSPSGEGYGYTF
D: -; size: -; J: TRBJ1-2; V: TRBV30; DNA: TGTGCCTGGAGTGTTGGAGGCAATGGCTACACCTTC; CDR3: CAWSVGGNGYTF
D: TRBD1; size: -; J: TRBJ2-7; V: TRBV19; DNA: TGTGCCAGTAGTGCACCGGGACAGGGTAGCTACGAGCAGTACTTC; CDR3: CASSAPGQGSYEQYF
D: TRBD1; size: -; J: TRBJ2-1; V: TRBV5-4; DNA: TGTGCCAGCAGCCGACAGGGGAAAGGTTACAATGAGCAGTTCTTC; CDR3: CASSRQGKGYNEQFF